This T cell receptor (beta chain) was sequenced during a study of T cells in localized non-small cell lung cancer. Study-wide points: Detection in adjacent lung was observed for a median roughly 57 of the top 100 tumor clones. Longer overall survival was linked to higher blood T cell density. Maximal T cell clonality occurred in uninvolved adjacent lung, with tumor ranking below it.

Using immunoSEQ multiplex PCR, the repertoire was profiled, and TCRdb retains in-frame clones only, with some absent. Among about 15,000 clones, around 83% were seen once, and the ten largest hold about 22%. This clone was observed once. The antigen remains undetermined. Trimming took off 0 bases at V and 2 bases at J, with 16 bases between the two ends. The CDR3 loop spans 17 amino acids. Per germline, CDR1 LGHNA and CDR2 YNFKEQ. The V and J genes are TRBV4-2 and TRBJ2-5; D remains unclear. The sample here was peripheral blood, taken before any cancer treatment. The TCR was taken from a female donor at least 60 years old with stage I squamous cell lung carcinoma. The CDR3: CASSQDLGVRTQETQYF. The CDR3 DNA reads TGTGCCAGCAGCCAAGATTTGGGCGTGCGGACGCAAGAGACCCAGTACTTC.